This T cell receptor beta chain was sequenced for a study of CXCR3-negative and CXCR3-positive naive CD8 T cells. Libraries of TRB cDNA were made by 5' RACE and carried UMIs. TCRdb re-analyzed the 5' RACE reads; it lists each CDR3 protein once, without DNA. In total, the table holds over 35,000 distinct CDR3 sequences. The CDR3 spans 14 residues. Germline CDR1 SGHDT, CDR2 YYEEEE. This TCR derives from a human donor in good health. Some clones in this sample may be carry-over from other donors' samples. The sample was naive CXCR3- CD8+ T cells from blood. Regarding subset: CD45RO-CCR7+CD27+CD95- naive CD8+ T cells lacking CXCR3 (TNR3-). The J gene is TRBJ2-1, the V gene TRBV5-6; TCRdb returns TRBD1, unconfirmable since there is no DNA. The CDR3 is CASSSGGGYNEQFF.